A selection of T cell receptor beta chains follows, all from one sample in a study of OX40 agonist ivuxolimab in advanced cancers. Profiling relied on immunoSEQ multiplex PCR, and the TCRdb table lists in-frame clones only, not all of them. The sample lists approximately 61,000 clones, 89% occurring once. This specimen was CD4+ or CD8+ T cells sorted from blood, taken in a trial of the OX40 agonist ivuxolimab. The receptors were sampled from an adult with an advanced solid tumor such as melanoma, head and neck, liver or kidney cancer. Both conserved end residues are trimmed from each CDR3.

J gene: TRBJ2-2; V gene: TRBV2; CDR3 protein: ASSDEAGPGTGELF
J gene: TRBJ2-1; V gene: TRBV6-6; CDR3 protein: ASSYSLYNEQF
J gene: TRBJ2-7; V gene: TRBV28; CDR3 protein: ASSPQLGQGYEQY
J gene: TRBJ1-1; V gene: TRBV10-2; CDR3 protein: ASSGGLGNTEAF
J gene: TRBJ1-4; V gene: TRBV9; CDR3 protein: ASNRVGRISNEKLF
J gene: TRBJ1-2; V gene: TRBV5-6; CDR3 protein: ASSSGAGYT
J gene: TRBJ1-1; V gene: TRBV19; CDR3 protein: ASSIFENTEAF
J gene: TRBJ2-1; V gene: TRBV28; CDR3 protein: ASSLMEGHEQF
J gene: TRBJ2-3; V gene: TRBV4-3; CDR3 protein: ASSQTDTRTDTQY
J gene: TRBJ2-7; V gene: TRBV5-1; CDR3 protein: ASSNSGTYYEQY
J gene: TRBJ1-1; V gene: TRBV7-6; CDR3 protein: ASSFQTGEEEAF
J gene: TRBJ2-7; V gene: TRBV10-2; CDR3 protein: ASIGPPTYEQY
J gene: TRBJ2-7; V gene: TRBV5-4; CDR3 protein: ASSLTSSGYEQY
J gene: TRBJ2-1; V gene: TRBV9; CDR3 protein: ASSAVTSGRAGIHEQF
J gene: TRBJ2-3; V gene: TRBV11-2; CDR3 protein: ASSAGLAGYTDTQY
J gene: TRBJ2-3; V gene: TRBV7-9; CDR3 protein: ASSLTGTDTQY
J gene: TRBJ2-7; V gene: TRBV11-2; CDR3 protein: ASSLAGQAGEQY
J gene: TRBJ2-1; V gene: TRBV7-3; CDR3 protein: ASTPGGSGEQF
J gene: TRBJ1-2; V gene: TRBV5-1; CDR3 protein: ASSLLTGVHGYT
J gene: TRBJ2-3; V gene: TRBV4-2; CDR3 protein: ASSPGLAEITDTQY
J gene: TRBJ2-3; V gene: TRBV7-2; CDR3 protein: ASSLRGREGTDTQY
J gene: TRBJ2-1; V gene: TRBV5-1; CDR3 protein: ASSLAQNNEQF
J gene: NA; V gene: TRBV7-9; CDR3 protein: ASSRLAYSSYEQY
J gene: TRBJ2-7; V gene: TRBV19; CDR3 protein: ASTPEWLPTYEQY
J gene: TRBJ1-1; V gene: TRBV27; CDR3 protein: ASSLSFRFMNTEAF
J gene: TRBJ2-7; V gene: TRBV9; CDR3 protein: ASSVAGSESYEQY
J gene: TRBJ2-2; V gene: TRBV7-3; CDR3 protein: ASSSTSGRADTGELF
J gene: TRBJ1-5; V gene: TRBV27; CDR3 protein: ASSSGTGIAMGNQPQH
J gene: TRBJ2-7; V gene: TRBV6-5; CDR3 protein: ASSLDRTGNYEQY
J gene: TRBJ1-1; V gene: TRBV5-6; CDR3 protein: ASSLVFQGSRPEAF
J gene: TRBJ2-6; V gene: TRBV5-1; CDR3 protein: ASSLLTGGRSGANVLT
J gene: TRBJ2-7; V gene: TRBV10-2; CDR3 protein: ASSPIPYEQY
J gene: TRBJ2-1; V gene: TRBV27; CDR3 protein: ASSWVSGSTEQF
J gene: TRBJ2-7; V gene: TRBV6-6; CDR3 protein: ASSYQPPPKEQY
J gene: TRBJ1-5; V gene: TRBV23-1; CDR3 protein: ASSQGVVHISSSKAGNQPQH
J gene: TRBJ2-7; V gene: TRBV28; CDR3 protein: ASSYPGTGGSLDEQY